Below are 22 T cell receptor beta chains sequenced from a single sample in a study of T cells in Graves' hyperthyroidism and ophthalmopathy. RNA transcripts provided the source from which TCR beta CDR3 regions were amplified. A set of HTBI primers served as the primers for a first-round RT-PCR of the TCR CDR3. TCRdb ran MiXCR on the multiplex PCR reads and lists one entry per CDR3 protein. The sample contains 500,000 to 650,000 distinct CDR3 sequences, roughly 15% of which appear only once. Sequencing was performed on blood. The origin of the receptors is a woman aged 50 to 60 with Graves' ophthalmopathy.

This clonotype was counted ten times or more. The chain links TRBV28 to TRBJ2-1; TRBD1 agrees at 8 bases. CDR3 length: 15 amino acids. Germline loops: CDR1 MDHEN, CDR2 SYDVKM. V shed 8 bases and J 5 bases; nucleotides not matched to a gene: 11. The CDR3 DNA sequence: TGTGCCAGCGATGAGACAGGGGCTTCGGACAATGAGCAGTTCTTC. It is translated as CASDETGASDNEQFF.

This clonotype was counted many times. The CDR3 reads CASSGHRGPSQETQYF. In DNA form, the CDR3 reads TGTGCCAGCAGTGGACACAGGGGGCCTAGCCAAGAGACCCAGTACTTC. The chain combines TRBV28 with TRBJ2-5, with 9 bases aligning to TRBD1. Losses at the gene ends were 5 bases for V and 1 base for J; bases not matched to a gene: 8. CDR1 MDHEN and CDR2 SYDVKM come from the germline V gene. CDR3 length: 16 residues.

This clonotype was seen many times. This rearrangement joins TRBV29-1 to TRBJ1-1, with D perhaps matching TRBD1 (6 bases). Germline values: CDR1 SQVTM, CDR2 ANQGSEA. Trimming removed 7 bases at V and 1 base at J, with 13 bases between. The CDR3 is 13 amino acids. This chain's CDR3 is CSARTAKNTEAFF. The CDR3 nucleotides read TGCAGCGCCCGGACAGCTAAGAACACTGAAGCTTTCTTT.

Many counts were recorded for this clonotype. This rearrangement joins TRBV12-5 to TRBJ1-1; TRBD1 is a possible D gene (6 bases). V dropped 7 bases and J dropped 4 bases, with 16 bases sitting between them. Per the germline V gene, CDR1 is LGHNT and CDR2 is FRNRAP. The CDR3 is made up of 14 amino acids. CDR3 region: CASVPSGGGTEAFF. DNA of the CDR3: TGTGCTAGTGTCCCGTCGGGGGGCGGCACTGAAGCTTTCTTT.

This clonotype has ten or more counts. The genes are TRBV7-3 and TRBJ1-2; D unresolved. Trimming removed 2 bases at V and 1 base at J, with 17 bases between. Germline V gene data show CDR1 as SGHTA and CDR2 as FQGTGA. CDR3 size: 17 residues. CDR3 DNA: TGTGCCAGCAGCTTAGAACGGATAGGTTGGAGTAACTATGGCTACACCTTC. Its protein is CASSLERIGWSNYGYTF.

This clonotype was detected ten times or more. This chain joins TRBV2 and TRBJ1-4, with a possible D match to TRBD1 (6 bases). The germline V gene has CDR1 SNHLY and CDR2 FYNNEI. V dropped 6 bases and J dropped 7 bases, with 12 bases sitting between them. This CDR3 contains 13 residues. The CDR3 region has the DNA TGTGCCAGCAGGGGGGGCGGGGCTGAAAAACTGTTTTTT. This gives the protein CASRGGGAEKLFF.

In its sample, this clonotype was seen many times. CDR3 amino acids: CASRDRGWGNQPQHF. The CDR3, as DNA: TGTGCCAGCAGGGACAGGGGCTGGGGCAATCAGCCCCAGCATTTT. The rearrangement joins TRBV6-2 or TRBV6-3 to TRBJ1-5, with 9 nucleotides matching TRBD1. CDR3 length: 15 residues. Trimming cost V 6 bases and J 2 bases; bases outside gene matches: 5. The germline gives CDR1 MNHEY, CDR2 SVGEGT.

The table lists this clonotype with many counts. The rearrangement joins TRBV7-9 to TRBJ2-1; D remains ambiguous. The length of the CDR3 is 14 residues. V was trimmed by 3 bases and J by 6 bases, leaving 12 bases between them. Germline V gene sequence: CDR1 SEHNR, CDR2 FQNEAQ (reference sequence). The CDR3 loop reads CASSFRPESNEQFF. DNA for the CDR3: TGTGCCAGCAGCTTTAGGCCGGAGAGCAATGAGCAGTTCTTC.

This clonotype has a count of ten or more. The rearrangement joins TRBV13 to TRBJ2-1; D unresolved. Germline CDR1 and CDR2: PRHDT and FYEKMQ (reference sequence). V was shortened by 4 bases and J by 3 bases, with 7 bases between the two germline ends. CDR3 length equals 13 residues. The CDR3 reads CASSSVIYNEQFF. CDR3 coding DNA: TGTGCCAGCAGCTCAGTTATCTACAATGAGCAGTTCTTC.

This clonotype was seen many times. This chain connects TRBV2 to TRBJ2-7; D uncertain. The V end was cut by 5 bases, the J end by 3 bases, with 5 bases between. In germline, CDR1 is SNHLY, CDR2 FYNNEI. This CDR3 spans 11 amino acids. The CDR3: CASSWGYEQYF. CDR3 nucleotide sequence: TGTGCCAGCAGTTGGGGCTACGAGCAGTACTTC.

A few counts support this clonotype. The genes are TRBV6-5 and TRBJ1-3; D is undetermined. V was trimmed by 0 bases and J by 0 bases, leaving 12 bases between them. The length of the CDR3 is 17 residues. Germline lookup yields CDR1 MNHEY and CDR2 SVGAGI. CDR3 in DNA: TGTGCCAGCAGTTACTCGAGTGGAGAGAGCTCTGGAAACACCATATATTTT. Translated, it gives CASSYSSGESSGNTIYF.

This clonotype was observed many times. The genes are TRBV28 and TRBJ1-1; D gene ambiguous. The CDR3 runs to 15 residues. Trimming left V 2 bases short and J 6 bases short, with 16 bases between. The germline V gene has CDR1 MDHEN and CDR2 SYDVKM. CDR3 residues: CASSLGLGVRSEAFF. In DNA form, the CDR3 reads TGTGCCAGCAGTTTAGGGCTGGGCGTGAGATCTGAAGCTTTCTTT.

The chain uses TRBV29-1 and TRBJ1-3; D not certain. The germline CDR1 and CDR2 sequences are SQVTM and ANQGSEA. This CDR3 region has 14 residues. Trimming removed 5 bases at V and 2 bases at J, with 13 bases between. The CDR3 DNA reads as TGCAGCGTTCGAAGGACGGAGACTGGAAACACCATATATTTT. This encodes CSVRRTETGNTIYF.

This clonotype was observed a handful of times. For the CDR3, the DNA is TGTGCCAGCAGCGCGAGGAGCACTGAAGCTTTCTTT. Protein: CASSARSTEAFF. This rearrangement joins TRBV5-8 to TRBJ1-1; D not certain. Trimming removed 4 bases at V and 4 bases at J, with 8 bases between. Germline assignment: CDR1 SGHTS and CDR2 YDEGEE. CDR3 length: 12 amino acids.

The rearrangement uses TRBV19 and TRBJ2-7; D gene uncertain. V was clipped by 3 bases and J by 1 base, with 10 bases between them. The CDR3 runs to 14 residues. The germline V gene has CDR1 LNHDA and CDR2 SQIVND (reference sequence). CDR3 sequence (DNA): TGTGCCAGTAGTATCAGCGTACAATCCTACGAGCAGTACTTC. This translates into CASSISVQSYEQYF.

This clonotype was recorded at least ten times. The J gene is TRBJ2-7, the V gene TRBV20-1; no reliable D call. Trimming removed 3 bases from V and 6 bases from J, with 9 bases in between. The germline V gene encodes CDR1 DFQATT and CDR2 SNEGSKA (reference sequence). The CDR3 is 11 amino acids. Here the CDR3 DNA reads TGCAGTGCTAGCGTCGACGCCGAGCAGTACTTC. This translates into CSASVDAEQYF.

This clonotype was observed at least ten times. The V gene is TRBV28, the J gene TRBJ1-2; D gene ambiguous. Trimming pared 7 bases from V and 0 bases from J, leaving 9 bases between. The V gene's germline CDR1 is MDHEN and CDR2 SYDVKM. The CDR3 is made up of 13 amino acids. Here the CDR3 reads CASTDGANYGYTF. The CDR3 bases are TGTGCCAGCACCGACGGAGCTAACTATGGCTACACCTTC.

This clonotype was seen ten or more times. The chain couples TRBV27 to TRBJ1-1; D is unresolved. The CDR3 has 12 residues. Germline-derived CDR1 and CDR2 are MNHEY and SMNVEV (reference sequence). The V and J ends lost 5 bases and 1 base respectively, with 5 bases between them. The DNA for the CDR3 is TGTGCCAGCAGTAACTGGAACACTGAAGCTTTCTTT. It is translated as CASSNWNTEAFF.

This clonotype was counted only a few times. This chain links TRBV6-5 with TRBJ2-5; possible D gene TRBD1, 7 bases. Germline V gives CDR1 MNHEY, CDR2 SVGAGI. This CDR3 contains 15 residues. V was shortened by 0 bases and J by 3 bases, with 11 bases between the two germline ends. DNA of the CDR3: TGTGCCAGCAGTTACTCTGCCAGGGGGGAAGAGACCCAGTACTTC. Protein sequence: CASSYSARGEETQYF.

This clonotype has a count of ten or more. The chain couples TRBV9 to TRBJ2-7; 8 positions match TRBD2. V was clipped by 2 bases and J by 0 bases; unmatched bases: 4. Per germline, CDR1 SGDLS and CDR2 YYNGEE. The CDR3 consists of 15 residues. CDR3 DNA: TGTGCCAGCAGCGTCGCGGGAGGCTACTCCTACGAGCAGTACTTC. Residues: CASSVAGGYSYEQYF.

Many counts were recorded for this clonotype. This rearrangement joins TRBV11-3 to TRBJ2-5; no definite D call. Trimming removed 5 bases from V and 1 base from J, with 14 bases in between. Germline V gives CDR1 SGHNT, CDR2 YENEEA. The CDR3 consists of 15 residues. The CDR3 here is CASSQLVGPQETQYF. The CDR3, as DNA: TGTGCCAGCAGCCAGCTTGTGGGCCCCCAAGAGACCCAGTACTTC.

This chain links TRBV4-1 with TRBJ1-4; D perhaps matches TRBD1 (6 bases). CDR1 and CDR2 from the germline V gene are MGHRA and YSYEKL. The CDR3 runs 13 residues. With 1 base removed from V and 8 bases from J, the gap between germline ends came to 8 bases. The CDR3 loop is CASSQGGAEKLFF. CDR3 in DNA: TGCGCCAGCAGCCAAGGGGGGGCGGAAAAACTGTTTTTT.